This TCR beta chain emerged from a study of T cell responses to AZD1222 COVID-19 vaccine. Study-level information: Analyses pooled second doses at about 4 or about 12 weeks.

The assay was immunoSEQ multiplex PCR, and TCRdb's table has in-frame clones only and misses some. This table has approximately 160,000 clones, under 95% appearing once. For this clone: Its antigen is not known.

The CDR3 totals 16 residues. Per the germline V gene, CDR1 is SGDLS and CDR2 is YYNGEE. V was clipped by 0 bases and J by 5 bases; unmatched bases: 7. Study-level results: Nearly half of unique spike-specific TCRs reportedly avoided B.1.351 and B.1.1.7 mutated regions. Donors were largely white British and mainly female; clonal diversity was possibly underestimated.

This chain links TRBV9 with TRBJ2-3; 9 nucleotides line up with TRBD2. This TCR came from an adult in good health. Sequenced here: peripheral blood, sampled on day 0 of AZD1222 vaccination. CDR3 region: CASSVGRREGQDTQYF. DNA for the CDR3: TGTGCCAGCAGCGTAGGAAGGCGGGAGGGCCAAGATACGCAGTATTTT.